This T cell receptor beta chain was captured by sequencing in a study of T cell responses to AZD1222 COVID-19 vaccine. TCRdb's table, derived via immunoSEQ multiplex PCR, lists solely in-frame clones and lacks some. The table records about 130,000 clones, around 89% of them present only once. V shed 5 bases, J shed 9 bases, and the junction held 6 bases outside the gene matches. This CDR3 contains 13 residues. Germline lookup yields CDR1 MNHEY and CDR2 SVGEGT. Study-level points and caveats: A mostly white British donor set with more females was recruited, and clonal diversity was possibly underestimated.

In regard to this clone: Antigen unknown.

The clonotype was recovered from an adult in good health. The rearrangement joins TRBV6-2 or TRBV6-3 to TRBJ2-2; TRBD2 aligns across 7 bases. The specimen was peripheral blood, collected on day 0 of AZD1222 vaccination. For the CDR3, the DNA is TGTGCCAGCAGTACCCAACTAGCGCGGGAGCTGTTTTTT. Amino acid sequence: CASSTQLARELFF.